The present T cell receptor (beta chain) was sequenced within a study of cytomegalovirus exposure and HLA in healthy donors. Of note for this clone: Antigen specificity is unknown.

V was pared by 5 bases and J by 4 bases, with 11 bases between. There are 12 residues in the CDR3. Germline values: CDR1 SQVTM, CDR2 ANQGSEA. The PCR contained 60 Vbeta and 13 Jbeta primers. Method: immunoSEQ multiplex PCR; TCRdb's copy keeps in-frame clones and lacks some. The sample has around 150,000 clones, approximately 79% seen once. Study results and caveats: As was reported, the HLA-A and HLA-B alleles of most subjects were accurately predicted from TCR beta sequences. Later genetic work tied a missense DCLRE1C variant to beta-chain V and J trimming.

The chain couples TRBV29-1 to TRBJ1-1; a possible D gene is TRBD1 (6 bases). This sequence originates from a male donor in good health and CMV-seronegative. Specimen: PBMCs. The CDR3 spells CSVLTGSTEAFF. Here the CDR3 DNA reads TGCAGCGTTCTAACAGGGAGCACTGAAGCTTTCTTT. The variable domain in full, completed from reference TRBV29-1 and TRBJ1-1, reads SAVISQKPSRDICQRGTSLTIQCQVDSQVTMMFWYRQQPGQSLTLIATANQGSEATYESGFVIDKFPISRPNLTFSTLTVSNMSPEDSSIYLCSVLTGSTEAFFGQGTRLTVV.